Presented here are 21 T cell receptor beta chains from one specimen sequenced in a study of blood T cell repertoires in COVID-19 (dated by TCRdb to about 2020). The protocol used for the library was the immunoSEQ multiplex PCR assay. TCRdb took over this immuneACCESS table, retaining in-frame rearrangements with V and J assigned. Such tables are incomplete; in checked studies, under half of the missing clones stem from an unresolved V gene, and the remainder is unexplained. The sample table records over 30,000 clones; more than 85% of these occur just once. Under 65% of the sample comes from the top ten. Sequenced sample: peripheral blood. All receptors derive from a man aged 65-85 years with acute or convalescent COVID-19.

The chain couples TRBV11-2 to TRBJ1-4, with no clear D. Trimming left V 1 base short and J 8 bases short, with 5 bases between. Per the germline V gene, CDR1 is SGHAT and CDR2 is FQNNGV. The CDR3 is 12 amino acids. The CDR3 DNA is TGTGCCAGCAGCTTAGCTGGCGAAAAACTGTTTTTT. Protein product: CASSLAGEKLFF.

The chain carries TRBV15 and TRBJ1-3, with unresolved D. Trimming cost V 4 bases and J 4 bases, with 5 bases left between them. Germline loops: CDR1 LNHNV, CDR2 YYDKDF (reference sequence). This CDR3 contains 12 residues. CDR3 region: CATSIPGNTIYF. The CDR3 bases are TGTGCCACCAGCATCCCGGGAAACACCATATATTTT.

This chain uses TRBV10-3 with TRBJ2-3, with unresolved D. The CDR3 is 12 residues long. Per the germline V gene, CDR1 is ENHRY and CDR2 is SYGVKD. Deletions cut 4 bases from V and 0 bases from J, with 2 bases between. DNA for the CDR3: TGTGCCATCAGTGTAAGCACAGATACGCAGTATTTT. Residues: CAISVSTDTQYF.

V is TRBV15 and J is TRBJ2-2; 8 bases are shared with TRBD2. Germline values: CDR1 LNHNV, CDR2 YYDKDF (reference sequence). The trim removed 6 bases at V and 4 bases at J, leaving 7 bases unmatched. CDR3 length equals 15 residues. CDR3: CATRRSGRATGELFF. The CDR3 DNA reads TGTGCCACCAGACGAAGCGGGAGAGCCACCGGGGAGCTGTTTTTT.

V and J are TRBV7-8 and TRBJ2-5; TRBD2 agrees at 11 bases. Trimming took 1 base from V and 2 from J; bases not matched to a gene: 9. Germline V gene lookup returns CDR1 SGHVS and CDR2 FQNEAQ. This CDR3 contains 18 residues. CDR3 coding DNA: TGTGCCAGCAGCTTAGTAGCGGGAGGGCCGTTGAAACAAGAGACCCAGTACTTC. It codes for CASSLVAGGPLKQETQYF.

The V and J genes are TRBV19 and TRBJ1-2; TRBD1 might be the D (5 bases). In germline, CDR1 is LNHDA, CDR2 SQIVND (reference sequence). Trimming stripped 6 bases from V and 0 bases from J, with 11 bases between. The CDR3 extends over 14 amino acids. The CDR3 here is CASSPGLSNYGYTF. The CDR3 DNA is TGTGCCAGTAGCCCAGGGCTTTCTAACTATGGCTACACCTTC.

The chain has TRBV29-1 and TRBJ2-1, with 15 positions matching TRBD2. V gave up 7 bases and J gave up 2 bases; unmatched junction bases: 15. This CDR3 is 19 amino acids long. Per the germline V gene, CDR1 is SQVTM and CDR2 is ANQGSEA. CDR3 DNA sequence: TGCAGCGGCCAGGGGGGGGGACTAGCGGGAGGTGCGGCCTACAATGAGCAGTTCTTC. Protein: CSGQGGGLAGGAAYNEQFF.

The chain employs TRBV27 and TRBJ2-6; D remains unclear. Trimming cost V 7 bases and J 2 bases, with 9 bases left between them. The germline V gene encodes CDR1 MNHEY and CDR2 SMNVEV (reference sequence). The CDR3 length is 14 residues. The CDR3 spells CASKMAAGANVLTF. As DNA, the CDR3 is TGTGCCAGCAAAATGGCGGCTGGGGCCAACGTCCTGACTTTC.

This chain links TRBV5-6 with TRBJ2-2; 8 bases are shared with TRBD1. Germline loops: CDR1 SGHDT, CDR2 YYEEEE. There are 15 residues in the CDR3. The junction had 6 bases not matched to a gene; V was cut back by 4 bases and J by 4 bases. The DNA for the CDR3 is TGTGCCAGCAGCGGTGACAGGGGATTCACCGGGGAGCTGTTTTTT. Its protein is CASSGDRGFTGELFF.

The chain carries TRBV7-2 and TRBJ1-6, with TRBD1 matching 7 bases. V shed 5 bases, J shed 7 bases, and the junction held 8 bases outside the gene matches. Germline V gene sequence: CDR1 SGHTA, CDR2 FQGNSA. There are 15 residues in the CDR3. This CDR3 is CASSLDRAPNSPLHF. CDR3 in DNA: TGTGCCAGCAGCCTAGACAGGGCTCCAAATTCACCCCTCCACTTT. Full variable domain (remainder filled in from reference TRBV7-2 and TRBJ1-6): GAGVSQSPSNKVTEKGKDVELRCDPISGHTALYWYRQSLGQGLEFLIYFQGNSAPDKSGLPSDRFSAERTGGSVSTLTIQRTQQEDSAVYLCASSLDRAPNSPLHFGNGTRLTVT.

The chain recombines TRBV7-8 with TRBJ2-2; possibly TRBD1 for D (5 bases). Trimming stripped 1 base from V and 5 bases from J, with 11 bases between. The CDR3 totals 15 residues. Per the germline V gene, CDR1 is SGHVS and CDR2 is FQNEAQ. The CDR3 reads CASSLGQGRTGELFF. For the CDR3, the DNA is TGTGCCAGCAGCTTAGGGCAGGGCCGGACCGGGGAGCTGTTTTTT.

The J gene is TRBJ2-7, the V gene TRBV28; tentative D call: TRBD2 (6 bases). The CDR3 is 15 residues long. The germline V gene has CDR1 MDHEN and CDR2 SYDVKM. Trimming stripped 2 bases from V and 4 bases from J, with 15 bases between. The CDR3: CASSLTSAGWYEQYF. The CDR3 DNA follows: TGTGCCAGCAGTTTAACGTCCGCGGGATGGTACGAGCAGTACTTC.

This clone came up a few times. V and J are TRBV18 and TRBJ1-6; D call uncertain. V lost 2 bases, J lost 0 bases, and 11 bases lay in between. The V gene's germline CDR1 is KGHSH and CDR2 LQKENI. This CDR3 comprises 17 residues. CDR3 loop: CASSPLSTSSYNSPLHF. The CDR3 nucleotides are TGTGCCAGCTCACCATTATCAACGAGCTCCTATAATTCACCCCTCCACTTT.

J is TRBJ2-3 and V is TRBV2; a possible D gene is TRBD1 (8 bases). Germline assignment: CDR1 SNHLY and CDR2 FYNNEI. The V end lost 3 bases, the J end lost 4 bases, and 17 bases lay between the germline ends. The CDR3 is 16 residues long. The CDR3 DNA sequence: TGTGCCAGCAGTGACCACGGACAGGGAGGGCCAGATACGCAGTATTTT. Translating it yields CASSDHGQGGPDTQYF.

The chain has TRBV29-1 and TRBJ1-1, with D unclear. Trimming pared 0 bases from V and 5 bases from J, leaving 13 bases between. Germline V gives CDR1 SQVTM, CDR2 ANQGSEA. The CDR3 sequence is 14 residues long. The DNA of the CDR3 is TGCAGCGTTGAAGAATCGGGGTCCGGGACTGAAGCTTTCTTT. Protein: CSVEESGSGTEAFF.

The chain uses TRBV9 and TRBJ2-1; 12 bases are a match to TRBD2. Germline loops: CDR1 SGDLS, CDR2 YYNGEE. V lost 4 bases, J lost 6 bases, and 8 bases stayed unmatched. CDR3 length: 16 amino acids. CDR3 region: CASSPRTSGTVNEQFF. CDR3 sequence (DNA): TGTGCCAGCAGCCCCCGGACTAGCGGGACTGTCAATGAGCAGTTCTTC.

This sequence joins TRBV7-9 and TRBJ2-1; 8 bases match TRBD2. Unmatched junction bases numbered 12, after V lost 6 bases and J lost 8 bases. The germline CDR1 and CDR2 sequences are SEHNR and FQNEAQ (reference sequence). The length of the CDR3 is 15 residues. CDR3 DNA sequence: TGTGCCAGCAGTCCGTCCGGGACTAGTATGGATGAGCAGTTCTTC. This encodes CASSPSGTSMDEQFF.

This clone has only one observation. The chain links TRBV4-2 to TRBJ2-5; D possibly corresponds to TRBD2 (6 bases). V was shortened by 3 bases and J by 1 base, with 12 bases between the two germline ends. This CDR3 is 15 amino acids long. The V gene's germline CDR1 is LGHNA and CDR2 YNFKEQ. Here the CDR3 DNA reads TGTGCCAGCAGCCAGAGTGGTAGCGGCCAAGAGACCCAGTACTTC. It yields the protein CASSQSGSGQETQYF.

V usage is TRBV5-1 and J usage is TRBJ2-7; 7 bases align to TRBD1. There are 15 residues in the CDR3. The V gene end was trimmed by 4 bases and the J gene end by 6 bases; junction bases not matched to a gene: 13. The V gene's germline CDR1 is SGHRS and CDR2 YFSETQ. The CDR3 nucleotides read TGCGCCAGCAGCAGCACAGGGGTCTTAGGATCCGAGCAGTACTTC. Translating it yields CASSSTGVLGSEQYF.

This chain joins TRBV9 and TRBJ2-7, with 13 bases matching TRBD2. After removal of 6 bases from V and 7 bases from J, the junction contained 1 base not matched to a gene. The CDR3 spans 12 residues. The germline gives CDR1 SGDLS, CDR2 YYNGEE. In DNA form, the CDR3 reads TGTGCCAGCACGGGACTAGCGGGAGAGCAGTACTTC. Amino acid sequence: CASTGLAGEQYF.

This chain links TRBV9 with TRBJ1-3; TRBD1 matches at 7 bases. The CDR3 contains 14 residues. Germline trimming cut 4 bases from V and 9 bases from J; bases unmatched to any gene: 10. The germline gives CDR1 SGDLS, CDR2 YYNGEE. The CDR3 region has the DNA TGTGCCAGCAGCCCTACAGGGGTGGGGAGCACCATATATTTT. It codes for CASSPTGVGSTIYF.